Listed below are T cell receptor beta chains from one sample, sequenced in a study of control samples from healthy donors and cancer patients. The assay was immunoSEQ multiplex PCR, and TCRdb's table has in-frame clones only and misses some. This table has tens of thousands of clones, 84% appearing once. The sequenced sample consisted of PBMCs. The source is a woman in her forties or fifties with lung cancer. Each CDR3 is given with its conserved first and last residue. Part of the rows lack a size; the others show once, few, many or a class for expanded clones.

v_gene,abundance,j_gene,CDR3aa
TRBV19,.,TRBJ1-1,CASRTEPGGNTEAFF
TRBV7-2,.,TRBJ1-6,CASSLGPYNSPLHF
TRBV7-2,.,TRBJ1-2,CASSLQLGNGYGYTF
TRBV6-6,.,TRBJ1-1,CASSYSGGVSSTEAFF
TRBV27,.,TRBJ1-1,CASSLSGTEAFF
TRBV5-6,.,TRBJ1-1,CASSLDPGPGTEAFF
TRBV18,once,TRBJ1-4,CASSPLTGTFNEKLFF
TRBV27,.,TRBJ1-4,CASSRRDRNEKLFF
TRBV7-6,once,TRBJ2-5,CASSIGLAGGQETQYF
TRBV14,.,TRBJ1-2,CASSQDRIGMHGYTF
TRBV7-9,.,TRBJ1-1,CASSLSTGQLNTEAFF
TRBV6-2/TRBV6-3,.,TRBJ1-5,CASSTRGAADQPQHF
TRBV4-1,.,TRBJ1-2,CASSQDWGIGRNYGYTF
TRBV6-6,.,TRBJ1-4,CAAGQSTNEKLFF
TRBV30,once,TRBJ1-1,CAWRTGRSTEAFF
TRBV4-1,.,TRBJ2-4,CASSQDRHPRNIQYF
TRBV5-1,.,TRBJ1-3,CASSLEGQIANTIYF
TRBV5-5,.,TRBJ1-2,CASRPIGQTVGGYTF